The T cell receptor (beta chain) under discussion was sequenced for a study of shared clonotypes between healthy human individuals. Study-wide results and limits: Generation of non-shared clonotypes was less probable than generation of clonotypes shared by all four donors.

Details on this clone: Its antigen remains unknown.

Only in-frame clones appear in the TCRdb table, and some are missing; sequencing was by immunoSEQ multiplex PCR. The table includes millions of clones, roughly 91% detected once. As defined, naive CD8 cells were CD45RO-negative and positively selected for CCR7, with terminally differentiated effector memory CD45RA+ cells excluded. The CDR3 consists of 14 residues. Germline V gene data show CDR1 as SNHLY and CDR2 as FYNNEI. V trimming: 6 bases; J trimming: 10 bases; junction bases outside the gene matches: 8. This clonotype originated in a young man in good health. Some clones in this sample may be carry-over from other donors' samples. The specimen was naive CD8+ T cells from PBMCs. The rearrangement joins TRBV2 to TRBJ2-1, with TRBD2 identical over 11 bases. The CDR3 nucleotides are TGTGCCAGCAGGGTGGGACTAGCGGTATTGGAGCAGTTCTTC. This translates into CASRVGLAVLEQFF.